This TCR beta chain comes out of a study of blood T cell repertoires in COVID-19. Study in general: Researchers got acute and convalescent COVID-19 samples from the United States, Italy and Spain. Sources were T cells, B-cell-depleted T cells, or PBMCs; the material itself was cDNA or gDNA.

Per the authors' pipeline: Amplification of reference gene primers provided the estimated nucleated cell counts. Profiled with immunoSEQ multiplex PCR; TCRdb holds only in-frame clones, not every one. From that table come the V and J calls and clone size; the DNA was used to work out D and trimming. There are more than 100,000 clones in the sample; more than 75% occur only once, and 12% lies in the top ten. Sequencing was carried out using peripheral blood. The sequence was collected from a human donor in a cohort sampled during active COVID-19.

In DNA form, the CDR3 reads TGTGCCAGCAGAGGACTTGGAGGGGCCGGTCAGCCCCAGCATTTT. Protein product: CASRGLGGAGQPQHF. The chain recombines TRBV27 with TRBJ1-5, with D perhaps matching TRBD1 (5 bases). This CDR3 is 15 amino acids long. Germline V gene sequence: CDR1 MNHEY, CDR2 SMNVEV (reference sequence). Trimming shortened V by 6 bases and J by 6 bases, and 18 bases separated the two germline ends.